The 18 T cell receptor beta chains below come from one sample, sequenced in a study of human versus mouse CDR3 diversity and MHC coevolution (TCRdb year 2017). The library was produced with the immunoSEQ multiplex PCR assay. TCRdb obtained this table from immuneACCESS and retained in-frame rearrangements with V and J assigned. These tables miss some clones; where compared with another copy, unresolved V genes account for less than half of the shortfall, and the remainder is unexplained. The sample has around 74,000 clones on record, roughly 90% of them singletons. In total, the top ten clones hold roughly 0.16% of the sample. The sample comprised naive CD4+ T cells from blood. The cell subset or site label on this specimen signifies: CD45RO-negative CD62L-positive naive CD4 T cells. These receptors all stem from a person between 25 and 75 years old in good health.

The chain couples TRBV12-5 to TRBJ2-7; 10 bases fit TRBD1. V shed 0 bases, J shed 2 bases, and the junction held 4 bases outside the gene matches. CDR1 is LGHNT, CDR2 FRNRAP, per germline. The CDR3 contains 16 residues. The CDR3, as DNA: TGTGCTAGTGGTTTGGTACTGGGACAGGGGCCCTACGAGCAGTACTTC. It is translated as CASGLVLGQGPYEQYF.

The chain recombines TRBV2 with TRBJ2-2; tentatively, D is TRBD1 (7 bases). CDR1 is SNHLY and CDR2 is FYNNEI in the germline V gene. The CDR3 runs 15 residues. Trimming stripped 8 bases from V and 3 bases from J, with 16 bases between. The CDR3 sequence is CASSASRGDTGELFF. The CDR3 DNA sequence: TGTGCCAGCTCCGCTTCCAGGGGGGACACCGGGGAGCTGTTTTTT. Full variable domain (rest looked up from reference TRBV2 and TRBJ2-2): EPEVTQTPSHQVTQMGQEVILRCVPISNHLYFYWYRQILGQKVEFLVSFYNNEISEKSEIFDDQFSVERPDGSNFTLKIRSTKLEDSAMYFCASSASRGDTGELFFGEGSRLTVL.

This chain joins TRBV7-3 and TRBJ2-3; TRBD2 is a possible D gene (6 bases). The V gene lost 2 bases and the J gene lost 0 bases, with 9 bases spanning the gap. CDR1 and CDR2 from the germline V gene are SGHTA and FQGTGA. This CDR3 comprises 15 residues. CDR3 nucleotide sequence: TGTGCCAGCAGCTTATCTAGCGCCAGCACAGATACGCAGTATTTT. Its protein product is CASSLSSASTDTQYF.

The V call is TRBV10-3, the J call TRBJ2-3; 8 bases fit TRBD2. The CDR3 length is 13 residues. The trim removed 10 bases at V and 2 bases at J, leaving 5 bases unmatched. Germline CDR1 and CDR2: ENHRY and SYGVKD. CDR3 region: CATLAGSTDTQYF. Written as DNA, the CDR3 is TGTGCCACCCTAGCGGGCTCCACAGATACGCAGTATTTT.

The CDR3 spells CASSLESLPQYF. In DNA, the CDR3 is TGTGCCAGCAGCTTAGAATCCCTTCCGCAGTATTTT. V usage is TRBV7-2 and J usage is TRBJ2-3; D is unclear. Trimming pared 1 base from V and 10 bases from J, leaving 9 bases between. CDR1 is SGHTA, CDR2 FQGNSA, per germline. This CDR3 contains 12 residues.

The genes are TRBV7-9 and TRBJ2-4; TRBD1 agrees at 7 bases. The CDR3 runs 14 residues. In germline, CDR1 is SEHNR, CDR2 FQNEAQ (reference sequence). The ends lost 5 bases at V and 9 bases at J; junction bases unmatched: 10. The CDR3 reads CASSQTTGWGIQYF. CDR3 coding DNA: TGTGCCAGCAGCCAAACGACAGGGTGGGGCATTCAGTACTTC. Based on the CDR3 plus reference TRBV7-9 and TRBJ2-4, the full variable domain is DTGVSQNPRHKITKRGQNVTFRCDPISEHNRLYWYRQTLGQGPEFLTYFQNEAQLEKSRLLSDRFSAERPKGSFSTLEIQRTEQGDSAMYLCASSQTTGWGIQYFGAGTRLSVL.

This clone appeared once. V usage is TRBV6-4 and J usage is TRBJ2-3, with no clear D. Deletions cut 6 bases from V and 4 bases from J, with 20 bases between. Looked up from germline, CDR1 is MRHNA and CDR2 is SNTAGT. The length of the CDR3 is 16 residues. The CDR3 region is CASSALLDRAPDTQYF. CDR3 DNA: TGTGCCAGCAGCGCACTATTAGATCGAGCGCCAGATACGCAGTATTTT.

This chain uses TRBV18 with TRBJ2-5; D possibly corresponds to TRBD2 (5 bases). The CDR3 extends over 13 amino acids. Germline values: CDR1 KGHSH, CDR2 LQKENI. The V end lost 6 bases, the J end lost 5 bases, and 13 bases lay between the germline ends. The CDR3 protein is CASSPRDFETQYF. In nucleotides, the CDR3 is TGTGCCAGCTCCCCCCGGGATTTTGAGACCCAGTACTTC.

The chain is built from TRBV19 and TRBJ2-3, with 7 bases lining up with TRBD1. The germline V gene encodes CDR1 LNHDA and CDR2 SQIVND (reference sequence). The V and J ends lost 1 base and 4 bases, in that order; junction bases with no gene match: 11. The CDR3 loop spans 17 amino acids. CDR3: CASSIGRRQGRADTQYF. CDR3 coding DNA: TGTGCCAGTAGTATAGGGAGGAGACAGGGAAGGGCAGATACGCAGTATTTT.

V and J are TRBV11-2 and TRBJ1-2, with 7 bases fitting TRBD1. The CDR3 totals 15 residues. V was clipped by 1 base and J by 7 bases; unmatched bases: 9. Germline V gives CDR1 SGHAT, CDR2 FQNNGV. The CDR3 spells CASSLVRQGGSGYTF. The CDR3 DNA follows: TGTGCCAGCAGCTTAGTTCGACAGGGTGGGTCTGGCTACACCTTC. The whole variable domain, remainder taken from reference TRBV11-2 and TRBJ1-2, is EAGVAQSPRYKIIEKRQSVAFWCNPISGHATLYWYQQILGQGPKLLIQFQNNGVVDDSQLPKDRFSAERLKGVDSTLKIQPAKLEDSAVYLCASSLVRQGGSGYTFGSGTRLTVV.

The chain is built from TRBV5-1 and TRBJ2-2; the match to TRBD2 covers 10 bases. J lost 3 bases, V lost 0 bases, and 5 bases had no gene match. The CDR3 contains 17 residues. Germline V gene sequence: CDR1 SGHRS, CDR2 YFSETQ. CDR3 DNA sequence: TGCGCCAGCAGCTTGGCCTCTAGCGGGGGCTACACCGGGGAGCTGTTTTTT. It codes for CASSLASSGGYTGELFF.

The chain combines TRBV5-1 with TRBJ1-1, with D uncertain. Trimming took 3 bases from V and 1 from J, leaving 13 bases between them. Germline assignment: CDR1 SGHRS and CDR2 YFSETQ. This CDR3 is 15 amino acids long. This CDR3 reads CASSSLGGGNTEAFF. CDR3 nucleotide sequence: TGCGCCAGCAGCTCGCTAGGAGGTGGGAACACTGAAGCTTTCTTT.

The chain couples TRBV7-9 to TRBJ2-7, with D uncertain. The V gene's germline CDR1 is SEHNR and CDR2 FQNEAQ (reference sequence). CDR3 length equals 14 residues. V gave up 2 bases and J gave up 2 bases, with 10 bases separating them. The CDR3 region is CASSLQAGTYEQYF. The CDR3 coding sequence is TGTGCCAGCAGCTTACAGGCAGGTACCTACGAGCAGTACTTC.

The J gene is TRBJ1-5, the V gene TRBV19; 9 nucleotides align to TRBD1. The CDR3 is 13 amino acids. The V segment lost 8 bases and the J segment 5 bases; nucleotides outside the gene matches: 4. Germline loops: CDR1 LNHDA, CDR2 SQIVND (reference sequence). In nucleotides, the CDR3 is TGTGCCAGTGGGACAGGGAGGGATCAGCCCCAGCATTTT. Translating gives CASGTGRDQPQHF.

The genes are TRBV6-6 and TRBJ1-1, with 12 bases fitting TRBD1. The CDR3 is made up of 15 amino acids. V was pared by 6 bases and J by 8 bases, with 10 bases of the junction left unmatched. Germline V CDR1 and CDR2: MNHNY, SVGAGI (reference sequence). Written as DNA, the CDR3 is TGTGCCAGCAGGGGACCGGGACAGGGGGCTGTGGAAGCTTTCTTT. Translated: CASRGPGQGAVEAFF.

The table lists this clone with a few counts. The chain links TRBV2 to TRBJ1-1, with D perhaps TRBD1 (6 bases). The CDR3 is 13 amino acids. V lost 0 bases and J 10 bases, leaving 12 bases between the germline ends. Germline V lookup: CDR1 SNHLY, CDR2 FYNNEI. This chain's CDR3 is CASSEAPAGVAFF. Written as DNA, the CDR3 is TGTGCCAGCAGTGAAGCGCCAGCAGGGGTAGCTTTCTTT.

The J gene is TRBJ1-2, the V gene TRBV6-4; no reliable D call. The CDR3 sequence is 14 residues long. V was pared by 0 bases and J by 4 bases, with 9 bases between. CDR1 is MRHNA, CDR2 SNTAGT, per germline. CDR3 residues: CASSDSWLSYGYTF. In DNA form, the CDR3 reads TGTGCCAGCAGTGACTCGTGGCTGTCCTATGGCTACACCTTC.

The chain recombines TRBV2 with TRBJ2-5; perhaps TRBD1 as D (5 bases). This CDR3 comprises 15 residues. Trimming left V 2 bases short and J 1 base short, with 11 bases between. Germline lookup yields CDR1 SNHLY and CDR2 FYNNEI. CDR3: CASSEQGIRQETQYF. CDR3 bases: TGTGCCAGCAGTGAACAGGGAATCCGCCAAGAGACCCAGTACTTC.